This TCR beta chain derives from a study of blood T cells in healthy people across ages. Together with a sample-barcoded 5' primer, a J-beta primer mix was included in a second PCR lasting roughly 6 to 12 cycles. TCRdb re-called the 5' RACE reads through MiXCR, storing one row per CDR3 protein. This repertoire shows under 1,100,000 distinct CDR3 sequences, approximately 25% found once; its top ten account for about 0.72%. This clonotype turned up a few times. Its specificity is unknown. Compared with germline, one end of the junction differs, possibly owing to a read error. Study-wide results and caveats: A roughly linear age-dependent decrease characterized TCR beta diversity per million T cells.

CDR3 length: 17 amino acids. The data were also submitted as part of a second study, on T cells of mothers and their children. According to that study: All donors were healthy and Caucasian; they were three mothers and their six children. M1S, a second-PCR primer, added sample barcodes and 2-4 random nucleotides.

Sequencing was done on a sample of blood. The TCR comes from a girl aged 2-15 years in good health. V is TRBV12-3 or TRBV12-4 and J is TRBJ2-5, with 12 bases fitting TRBD2. This CDR3 reads CASSLSSGGARIETRYF. The CDR3 nucleotides read TGTGCCAGCAGTTTATCTAGCGGGGGGGCCCGTATAGAGACCCGGTACTTC.